The present TCR beta chain was sequenced within a study of shared clonotypes between healthy human individuals (TCRdb year 2020). About the full investigation: The cohort included three men and a couple of women between 18 and 49 years of age. To increase sequencing depth and limit assay-specific biases, TCR repertoire library preparation and sequencing were carried out by different laboratories using diverse techniques. Each donor's leukapheresis produced roughly between roughly 0.94 and 9.5 billion PBMCs. For each donor, three plates each were used for CD4 naive and CD4 memory, two plates were used for CD8 naive, and one plate was used for CD8 memory. To estimate repertoire size and how much clonotypes are shared between individuals, the study performed deep sequencing of blood TCR repertoires from a handful of healthy adults.

The paper's findings and limits, for the study overall: Clonotypes shared by all four sorted-subset donors showed higher generation probabilities than non-shared clonotypes. Sampling was limited to blood, and TCR repertoires in tissue likely differ from TCR repertoires in blood. Approximately 4.8% of naive CD4, 3.5% of naive CD8, 2.3% of memory CD4, and around 0.4% of memory CD8 clonotypes were shared across four donors. Even with the large sequencing depth, rarefaction of the sorted-subset datasets indicated that sequencing was incomplete. Because the study included a small number of donors, the genetic and exposure-history diversity represented was limited. Based on pairwise subsampling, the degree of clonotype sharing among donors was expected to be affected by sequencing depth. Larger estimated clonotype richness was generally found for naive subsets than for memory subsets.

Trimmed from V: 6 bases; trimmed from J: 7 bases; junction bases lacking a gene match: 8. CDR1 and CDR2 were assigned from the germline V gene as MNHNS and SASEGT. The CDR3 runs 14 amino acids, cysteine and phenylalanine included. Only CDR3 DNA is held: 42 bases, read in frame from base 1. Donors were healthy HIV-negative adults with no recently reported acute infections or vaccinations. Every donor was a Caucasian adult residing in Nashville, Tennessee, USA. CD4+ T cells were enriched by magnetic negative selection, after which naive cells were positively selected on CD45RA and the negative fraction was taken as the memory subset. After blood collection by leukapheresis, PBMCs were isolated using Ficoll-Histopaque density gradient centrifugation and then cryopreserved in the vapor phase of liquid nitrogen. Analytical flow cytometry was used to check the purity and quantity of every magnetically sorted T cell population. Genomic DNA was isolated from each sorted fraction and quantified by UV absorbance on a Nanodrop 2000c.

This clone was counted once. The target of this receptor is not known. Base qualities are not at hand, and no much larger clone is one base apart. Using the deep immunoSEQ assay, TCR CDR3 regions were amplified from genomic DNA by multiplex PCR. Extracted genomic DNA from each cell subset was distributed evenly across all wells of several immunoSEQ 96-well plates, and each plate was treated as a replicate. For sorted subsets, roughly 200 ng of genomic DNA, equivalent to roughly 33,000 T cell genomes, went into each replicate PCR. Purified libraries were measured with a Qubit 3.0 fluorometer, size-checked on a Bioanalyzer 2100, and measured again with the KAPA Library Quantification kit. Every immunoSEQ 96-well plate was sequenced on a separate single-read 150-cycle Illumina NextSeq 550 flow cell. On the study's bioinformatics: Because the immunoSEQ output included only junctional sequences and no quality scores, the filtering could not be the same as the filtering used for full-length reads. To assign V/J genes and CDR3, sequences were annotated using PyIR, a Python wrapper for IgBLAST v1.9, with IMGT germline references. Reads were filtered out if the reads had weak V/J assignments (E-value above 1e-6), no CDR3, stop codons, out-of-frame junctions, or ambiguous translated residues. V3J clonotypes were defined by identical inferred V gene, J gene, and CDR3 amino acid sequence. Percentage overlap between repertoires was computed as shared unique clonotypes divided by the size of the smaller repertoire. Three approaches were used to assess repertoire richness: RTK rarefaction, the Chao1 estimator, and Recon v2.1 estimates of unobserved clonotypes. For all TCRbeta clonotypes obtained by the gDNA method from a few donors, generation probabilities were computed with OLGA. TCRdb took this table from immuneACCESS and kept in-frame rearrangements with V and J called. Such tables lack part of the clones; where checked against another copy, unresolved V genes explain under half of the gap, and the rest is unexplained. The D gene and trimming were derived from the DNA, and the V and J assignments and clone size from that table. The sample table records about 960,000 clones; about three quarters of these occur just once. The top ten hold around 1.5% of the sample.

The chain is assembled from TRBV6-1 and TRBJ1-4; 7 bases in the junction line up with TRBD1. This receptor was identified in a man between 18 and 35 years old in good health. The sample taken for sequencing was memory CD4+ T cells sorted from blood. Sample cell subset or site, as interpreted from the label and publication: CD45RA-negative fraction. The DNA is as follows: TGTGCCAGCAGCGGGACAGTTGGGTTTGAAAAACTGTTTTTT. The translation is CASSGTVGFEKLFF.